The 21 T cell receptor beta chains given below trace back to one sample, sequenced in a study of cytomegalovirus exposure and HLA in healthy donors. PCR involved 60 Vbeta and 13 Jbeta primers. Data came from immunoSEQ multiplex PCR; TCRdb stores just in-frame clones and leaves some out. The sample lists around 180,000 clones, more than 60% occurring once. Sequences were obtained from PBMCs. The source is a woman between 25 and 40 years old in good health and CMV-seropositive.

J is TRBJ2-3 and V is TRBV10-2; no firm D call. The germline gives CDR1 WSHSY, CDR2 SAAADI. The CDR3 is 16 residues long. V shed 2 bases and J shed 1 base, with 13 bases lying between them. CDR3 DNA sequence: TGCGCCAGCAGTGAGCGGTCGGTTCAAGGCACAGATACGCAGTATTTT. Residues: CASSERSVQGTDTQYF.

V gene TRBV9 combines with J gene TRBJ1-1, with D perhaps TRBD1 (6 bases). Trimming took 2 bases from V and 2 from J, leaving 13 bases between them. This CDR3 contains 15 residues. Germline CDR1 and CDR2: SGDLS and YYNGEE. CDR3 DNA: TGTGCCAGCAGCGTTCTCGGGACACCTAACACTGAAGCTTTCTTT. Translated: CASSVLGTPNTEAFF.

V and J are TRBV10-3 and TRBJ1-4; 8 positions agree with TRBD1. There are 14 residues in the CDR3. The V segment lost 2 bases and the J segment 8 bases; nucleotides outside the gene matches: 4. Germline V lookup: CDR1 ENHRY, CDR2 SYGVKD. The DNA of the CDR3 is TGTGCCATCAGTGAGACAGGGGGGGACGAAAAACTGTTTTTT. Amino acid sequence: CAISETGGDEKLFF.

The gene calls are TRBV4-2 and TRBJ2-1, with a tentative D call TRBD1 (6 bases). Trimming cost V 0 bases and J 7 bases, with 13 bases left between them. This CDR3 region has 15 residues. The germline V gene encodes CDR1 LGHNA and CDR2 YNFKEQ. The CDR3 loop reads CASSQDKQGMNEQFF. The CDR3 DNA reads as TGTGCCAGCAGCCAAGATAAACAGGGTATGAATGAGCAGTTCTTC.

This clone was picked up a small number of times. The J gene is TRBJ1-2, the V gene TRBV28, with a possible D match to TRBD1 (6 bases). Germline CDR1 is MDHEN and CDR2 is SYDVKM. The CDR3 has 15 amino acids. V dropped 4 bases and J dropped 0 bases, with 12 bases sitting between them. The CDR3 DNA is TGTGCCAGCAGTTCCCCCCGGACAGCTAACTATGGCTACACCTTC. It yields the protein CASSSPRTANYGYTF.

The V and J genes are TRBV4-3 and TRBJ2-2, with D unresolved. Germline-derived CDR1 and CDR2 are LGHNA and YSLEER. This CDR3 spans 12 amino acids. Trimming stripped 3 bases from V and 7 bases from J, with 6 bases between. The CDR3 nucleotides are TGCGCCAGCAGCCATCCCGGCGGGGAGCTGTTTTTT. Translated: CASSHPGGELFF.

The rearrangement links TRBV5-3 to TRBJ2-1, with 14 bases identical to TRBD2. TRBV5-3 is designated an ORF whose function remains uncertain. With 4 bases clipped from V and 6 bases from J, the junction kept 9 bases outside the gene matches. The CDR3 contains 17 residues. The CDR3 loop is CARSLGTSGRMFNEQFF. In nucleotides, the CDR3 is TGTGCCAGAAGCCTTGGGACTAGCGGGAGAATGTTCAATGAGCAGTTCTTC.

This chain uses TRBV14 with TRBJ2-3; unclear D gene. Trimming cost V 0 bases and J 2 bases, with 6 bases left between them. The CDR3 consists of 14 residues. Germline V lookup: CDR1 SGHDN, CDR2 FVKESK. The CDR3 nucleotides are TGTGCCAGCAGCCAAGATTGGGCCACAGATACGCAGTATTTT. Translating it yields CASSQDWATDTQYF.

The V gene is TRBV9, the J gene TRBJ2-7; 8 nucleotides line up with TRBD1. Trimming took 2 bases from V and 7 from J; bases not matched to a gene: 14. The CDR3 covers 16 residues. The germline gives CDR1 SGDLS, CDR2 YYNGEE. This CDR3 is CASSVGTGQTSWEQYF. CDR3 nucleotides: TGTGCCAGCAGCGTGGGGACAGGTCAAACTTCGTGGGAGCAGTACTTC.

This rearrangement joins TRBV9 to TRBJ1-2, with D perhaps TRBD1 (5 bases). The CDR3 consists of 14 residues. The V end was cut by 4 bases, the J end by 4 bases, with 14 bases between. Germline V gives CDR1 SGDLS, CDR2 YYNGEE. The CDR3 DNA is TGTGCCAGCAGCATCGAGGAGGGGATCTATGGCTACACCTTC. It codes for CASSIEEGIYGYTF.

Only a few counts were recorded for this clone. This rearrangement joins TRBV29-1 to TRBJ2-1, with D tentatively TRBD1 (5 bases). Germline loops: CDR1 SQVTM, CDR2 ANQGSEA. The germline V and J ends were trimmed by 4 bases and 1 base, with 11 bases remaining between them. CDR3 size: 14 residues. CDR3 nucleotides: TGCAGCGTTGGGGGCAGTAGTTCCTACAATGAGCAGTTCTTC. Translated, it gives CSVGGSSSYNEQFF.

This chain connects TRBV27 to TRBJ1-1; 8 nucleotides agree with TRBD1. There are 13 residues in the CDR3. Germline-derived CDR1 and CDR2 are MNHEY and SMNVEV (reference sequence). The V segment lost 5 bases and the J segment 3 bases; nucleotides outside the gene matches: 2. The CDR3 is CASSVQGDTEAFF. In nucleotides, the CDR3 is TGTGCCAGCAGTGTACAGGGGGACACTGAAGCTTTCTTT.

V and J are TRBV15 and TRBJ2-7; 10 bases are a match to TRBD2. The germline CDR1 and CDR2 sequences are LNHNV and YYDKDF (reference sequence). With 3 bases clipped from V and 7 bases from J, the junction kept 12 bases outside the gene matches. CDR3 length: 16 amino acids. CDR3 sequence (DNA): TGTGCCACCAGCAGGAATAGCGGGAGGTCAAGGGGTGAGCAGTACTTC. This translates into CATSRNSGRSRGEQYF.

The J gene is TRBJ2-1, the V gene TRBV18, with D unclear. The CDR3 extends over 15 amino acids. CDR1 is KGHSH, CDR2 LQKENI, per germline. With 1 base removed from V and 8 bases from J, the gap between germline ends came to 15 bases. DNA for the CDR3: TGTGCCAGCTCACCACAGGCGAGTCCCGAGGATGAGCAGTTCTTC. This encodes CASSPQASPEDEQFF.

This clone appeared a single time. The J gene is TRBJ2-2, the V gene TRBV9, with D possibly matching TRBD1 (6 bases). The length of the CDR3 is 18 residues. Trimming stripped 0 bases from V and 6 bases from J, with 21 bases between. Looked up from germline, CDR1 is SGDLS and CDR2 is YYNGEE. CDR3 in DNA: TGTGCCAGCAGCGTAGTAGCGCTCCGGGACACCCGATCCGGGGAGCTGTTTTTT. This sequence encodes CASSVVALRDTRSGELFF.

V usage is TRBV10-1 and J usage is TRBJ1-2; TRBD1 matches at 7 bases. The ends lost 4 bases at V and 3 bases at J; junction bases unmatched: 2. The germline gives CDR1 WNHNN, CDR2 SYGVQD (reference sequence). This CDR3 contains 13 residues. CDR3 nucleotides: TGCGCCAGCAGTGGCGACAGGGACTATGGCTACACCTTC. This encodes CASSGDRDYGYTF.

This chain uses TRBV6-5 with TRBJ1-1; the match to TRBD1 covers 8 bases. The CDR3 sequence is 14 residues long. The germline gives CDR1 MNHEY, CDR2 SVGAGI. Unmatched junction bases numbered 7, after V lost 6 bases and J lost 4 bases. The CDR3 nucleotides are TGTGCCAGCAGGCCAGGGGGCGCAGGCACTGAAGCTTTCTTT. Residues: CASRPGGAGTEAFF.

There are a few counts of this clone. This chain links TRBV28 with TRBJ2-7, with 10 bases identical to TRBD2. The CDR3 sequence is 15 residues long. From germline, CDR1 is MDHEN and CDR2 SYDVKM. Trimming took 1 base from V and 1 from J; bases not matched to a gene: 1. The CDR3 DNA reads as TGTGCCAGCAGTTTATTGACTAGCGGGTCCTACGAGCAGTACTTC. It is translated as CASSLLTSGSYEQYF. Full variable domain (outside the CDR3, taken from reference TRBV28 and TRBJ2-7): DVKVTQSSRYLVKRTGEKVFLECVQDMDHENMFWYRQDPGLGLRLIYFSYDVKMKEKGDIPEGYSVSREKKERFSLILESASTNQTSMYLCASSLLTSGSYEQYFGPGTRLTVT.

The J gene is TRBJ1-5, the V gene TRBV5-5, with D unclear. Between the trimmed V and J ends, which lost 4 bases and 0 bases, there was a span of 11 bases. The germline gives CDR1 SGHKS, CDR2 YYEKEE (reference sequence). The CDR3 covers 15 residues. The CDR3 sequence: CASSLTSGSNQPQHF. For the CDR3, the DNA is TGTGCCAGCAGCCTGACGTCGGGTAGCAATCAGCCCCAGCATTTT.

The V call is TRBV5-6, the J call TRBJ2-1; 7 bases agree with TRBD2. Germline CDR1 and CDR2: SGHDT and YYEEEE. The ends lost 4 bases at V and 7 bases at J; junction bases unmatched: 11. CDR3 length: 15 amino acids. The CDR3 coding sequence is TGTGCCAGCAGCAGGCCGGGGGAGGGCCGGAATGAGCAGTTCTTC. This translates into CASSRPGEGRNEQFF. Full variable domain (remainder filled in from reference TRBV5-6 and TRBJ2-1): DAGVTQSPTHLIKTRGQQVTLRCSPKSGHDTVSWYQQALGQGPQFIFQYYEEEERQRGNFPDRFSGHQFPNYSSELNVNALLLGDSALYLCASSRPGEGRNEQFFGPGTRLTVL.

This clone has a handful of counts. This chain links TRBV30 with TRBJ2-7, with D perhaps matching TRBD1 (5 bases). Between the trimmed V and J ends, which lost 0 bases and 1 base, there was a span of 7 bases. The germline V gene has CDR1 GTSNPN and CDR2 SVGIG (reference sequence). The CDR3 consists of 13 residues. CDR3 in DNA: TGTGCCTGGAGTGTAGGGGCTTCCTACGAGCAGTACTTC. It translates to CAWSVGASYEQYF.